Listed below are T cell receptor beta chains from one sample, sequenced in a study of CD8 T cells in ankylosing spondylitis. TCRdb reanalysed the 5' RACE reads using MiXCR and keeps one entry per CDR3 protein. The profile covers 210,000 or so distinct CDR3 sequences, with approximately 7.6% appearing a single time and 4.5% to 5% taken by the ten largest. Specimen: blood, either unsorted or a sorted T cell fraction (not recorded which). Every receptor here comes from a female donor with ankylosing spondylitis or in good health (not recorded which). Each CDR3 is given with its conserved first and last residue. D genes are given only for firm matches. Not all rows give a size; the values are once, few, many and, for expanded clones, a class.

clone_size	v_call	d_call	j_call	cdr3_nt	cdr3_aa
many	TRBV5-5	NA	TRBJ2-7	TGTGCCAGCAGCTTGGTTCGGGGGGCAGGTTACGAGCAGTACTTC	CASSLVRGAGYEQYF
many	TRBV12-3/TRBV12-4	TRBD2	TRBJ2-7	TGTGCCAGCAGTTTACTGGGGGGGGACCTTGGCGAGCAGTACTTC	CASSLLGGDLGEQYF
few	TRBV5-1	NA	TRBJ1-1	TGCGCCAGCAGCCCCCAGTCGGACACTGAAGCTTTCTTT	CASSPQSDTEAFF
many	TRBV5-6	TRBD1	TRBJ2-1	TGTGCCAGCAGCAGTGACAGGGGGCTCGACAATGAGCAGTTCTTC	CASSSDRGLDNEQFF
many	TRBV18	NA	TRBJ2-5	TGTGCCAGCTCACCACCGATCACCGGGACGGCCCCAGGGACCCAGTACTTC	CASSPPITGTAPGTQYF
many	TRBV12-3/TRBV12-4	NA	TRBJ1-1	TGTGCCAGCTTCTACACGAACACTGAAGCTTTCTTT	CASFYTNTEAFF
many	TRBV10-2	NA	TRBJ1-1	TGCGCCAGCAGTGACAGGGTCGTTACTGAAGCTTTCTTT	CASSDRVVTEAFF
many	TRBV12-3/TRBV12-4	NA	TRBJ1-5	TGTGCCAGCGGTTTTGCGTATAGCAATCAGCCCCAGCATTTT	CASGFAYSNQPQHF
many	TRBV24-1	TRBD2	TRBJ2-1	TGTGCCACCAGTATGCGGGAGTGGGATGAGCAGTTCTTC	CATSMREWDEQFF
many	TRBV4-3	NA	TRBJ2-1	TGCGCCAGCAGCCAAGCTCTCGCAAACTCCTACAATGAGCAGTTCTTC	CASSQALANSYNEQFF
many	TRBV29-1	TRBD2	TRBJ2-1	TGCAGCGCCTTAGCGGGAGAGGTTGGAGGTGAGCAGTTCTTC	CSALAGEVGGEQFF
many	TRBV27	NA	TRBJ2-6	TGTGCCAGCAGCTTTTCTGGGGCCAACGTCCTGACTTTC	CASSFSGANVLTF
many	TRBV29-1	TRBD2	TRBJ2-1	TGCAGCGCAATAGCGGGAGGGCCCTTCAATGAGCAGTTCTTC	CSAIAGGPFNEQFF
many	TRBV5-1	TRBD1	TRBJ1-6	TGCGCCAGCAGCTTGGACTGGACAGGAAATTCACCCCTCCACTTT	CASSLDWTGNSPLHF
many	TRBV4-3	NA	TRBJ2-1	TGCGCCAGCAGCCAAGAGGGTTGGTTAGACAATGAGCAGTTCTTC	CASSQEGWLDNEQFF
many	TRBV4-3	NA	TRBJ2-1	TGCGCCAGCAGCCAGATTAGGACTGAGCAGTTCTTC	CASSQIRTEQFF
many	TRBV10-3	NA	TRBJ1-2	TGTGCCATCAGTGAGTCGCGACGGTCGGAAGGCTACACCTTC	CAISESRRSEGYTF
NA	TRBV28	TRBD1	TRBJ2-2	TGTGCCAGCAGTTCGGACAGGAGGAGGAACACCGGGGAGCTGTTTTTT	CASSSDRRRNTGELFF
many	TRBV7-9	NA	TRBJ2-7	TGTGCCAGCAGCTCACCTAAACGGGGCTACGAGCAGTACTTC	CASSSPKRGYEQYF
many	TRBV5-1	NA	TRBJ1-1	TGCGCCAGCAGCGTGGGGACCGATGGCACTGAAGCTTTCTTT	CASSVGTDGTEAFF
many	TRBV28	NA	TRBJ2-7	TGTGCCAGCAGTTCCCCGGACAGCTACGAGCAGTACTTC	CASSSPDSYEQYF
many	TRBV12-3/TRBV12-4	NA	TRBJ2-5	TGTGCCAGCAGTCCCGAGCGCGGCCTAGGATCCCAAGAGACCCAGTACTTC	CASSPERGLGSQETQYF
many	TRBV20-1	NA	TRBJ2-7	TGCAGTGCGGGCAGCTCCTACGAGCAGTACTTC	CSAGSSYEQYF
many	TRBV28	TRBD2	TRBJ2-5	TGTGCCAGCACCGTAGCGGGAGCGGAAGAGACCCAGTACTTC	CASTVAGAEETQYF
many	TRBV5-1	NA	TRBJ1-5	TGCGCCAGCGCTCCGGGACCGTCCTCTAATCAGCCCCAGCATTTT	CASAPGPSSNQPQHF
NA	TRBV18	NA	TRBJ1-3	TGTGCCAGCTCACCACCAGAGTCTGGAAACACCATATATTTT	CASSPPESGNTIYF